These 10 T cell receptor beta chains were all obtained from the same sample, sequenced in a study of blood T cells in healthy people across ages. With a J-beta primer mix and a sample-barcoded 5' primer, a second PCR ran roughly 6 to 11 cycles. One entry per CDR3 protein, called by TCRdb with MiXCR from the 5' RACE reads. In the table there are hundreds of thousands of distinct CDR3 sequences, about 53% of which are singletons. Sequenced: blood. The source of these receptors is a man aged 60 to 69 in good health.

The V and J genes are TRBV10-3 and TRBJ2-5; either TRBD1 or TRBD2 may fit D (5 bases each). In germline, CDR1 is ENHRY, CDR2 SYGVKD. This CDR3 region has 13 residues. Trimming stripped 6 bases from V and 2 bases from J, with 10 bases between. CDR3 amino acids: CAIRGTMQETQYF. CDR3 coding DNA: TGTGCCATCAGGGGGACGATGCAAGAGACCCAGTACTTC.

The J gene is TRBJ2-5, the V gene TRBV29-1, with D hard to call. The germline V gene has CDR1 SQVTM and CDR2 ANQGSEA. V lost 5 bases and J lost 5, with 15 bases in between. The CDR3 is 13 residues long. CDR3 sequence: CSVLSTQGETQYF. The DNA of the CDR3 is TGCAGCGTTCTGTCAACGCAAGGGGAGACCCAGTACTTC.

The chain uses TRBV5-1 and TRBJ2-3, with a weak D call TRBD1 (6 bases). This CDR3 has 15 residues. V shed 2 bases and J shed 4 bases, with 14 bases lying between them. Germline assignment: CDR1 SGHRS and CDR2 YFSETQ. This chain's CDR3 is CASSFGGDSPDTQYF. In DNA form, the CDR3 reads TGCGCCAGCAGCTTTGGGGGCGACTCACCAGATACGCAGTATTTT.

The CDR3 bases are TGTGCCAGCAGCTCCCTCGCGGCCGGGCAGTACTTC. Protein sequence: CASSSLAAGQYF. The chain joins TRBV7-2 to TRBJ2-5; no definite D call. Germline values: CDR1 SGHTA, CDR2 FQGNSA. The CDR3 loop spans 12 amino acids. Between the trimmed V and J ends, which lost 4 bases and 11 bases, there was a span of 14 bases.

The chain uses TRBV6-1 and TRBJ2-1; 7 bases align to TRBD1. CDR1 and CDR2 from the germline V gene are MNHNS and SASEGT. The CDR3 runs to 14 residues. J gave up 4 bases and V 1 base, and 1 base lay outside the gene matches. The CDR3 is CASSEGGQYNEQFF. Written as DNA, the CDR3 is TGTGCCAGCAGTGAAGGGGGACAGTACAATGAGCAGTTCTTC.

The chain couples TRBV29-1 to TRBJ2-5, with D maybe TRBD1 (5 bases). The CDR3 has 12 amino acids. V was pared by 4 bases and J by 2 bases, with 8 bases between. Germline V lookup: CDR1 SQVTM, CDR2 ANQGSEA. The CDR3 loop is CSVAPGQETQYF. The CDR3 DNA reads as TGCAGCGTTGCCCCAGGGCAAGAGACCCAGTACTTC. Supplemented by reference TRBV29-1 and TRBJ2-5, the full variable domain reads SAVISQKPSRDICQRGTSLTIQCQVDSQVTMMFWYRQQPGQSLTLIATANQGSEATYESGFVIDKFPISRPNLTFSTLTVSNMSPEDSSIYLCSVAPGQETQYFGPGTRLLVL.

The CDR3 region is CSVEPGGEETQYF. In nucleotides, the CDR3 is TGCAGCGTCGAGCCAGGGGGGGAGGAGACCCAGTACTTC. The rearrangement joins TRBV29-1 to TRBJ2-5; either TRBD1 or TRBD2 may fit D (7 bases each). Per the germline V gene, CDR1 is SQVTM and CDR2 is ANQGSEA. The CDR3 consists of 13 residues. V dropped 6 bases and J dropped 5 bases, with 16 bases sitting between them. The complete variable domain, with remaining parts taken from reference TRBV29-1 and TRBJ2-5, reads SAVISQKPSRDICQRGTSLTIQCQVDSQVTMMFWYRQQPGQSLTLIATANQGSEATYESGFVIDKFPISRPNLTFSTLTVSNMSPEDSSIYLCSVEPGGEETQYFGPGTRLLVL.

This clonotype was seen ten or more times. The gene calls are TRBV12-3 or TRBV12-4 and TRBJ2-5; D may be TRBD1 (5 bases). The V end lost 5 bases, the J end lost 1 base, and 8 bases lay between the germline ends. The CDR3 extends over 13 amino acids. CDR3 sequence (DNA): TGTGCCAGCAGTCTGGGGCGCCAAGAGACCCAGTACTTC. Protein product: CASSLGRQETQYF.

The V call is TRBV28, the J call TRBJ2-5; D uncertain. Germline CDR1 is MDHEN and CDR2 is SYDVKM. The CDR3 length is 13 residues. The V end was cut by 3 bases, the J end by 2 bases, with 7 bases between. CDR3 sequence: CASSFLLQETQYF. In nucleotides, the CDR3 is TGTGCCAGCAGTTTTCTGCTTCAAGAGACCCAGTACTTC.

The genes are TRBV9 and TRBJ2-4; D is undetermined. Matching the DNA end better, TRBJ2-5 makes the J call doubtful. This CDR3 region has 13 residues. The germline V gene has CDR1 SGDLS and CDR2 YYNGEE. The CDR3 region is CASSAVGWETQYF. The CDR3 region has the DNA TGTGCCAGCAGCGCCGTCGGATGGGAGACCCAGTACTTC.